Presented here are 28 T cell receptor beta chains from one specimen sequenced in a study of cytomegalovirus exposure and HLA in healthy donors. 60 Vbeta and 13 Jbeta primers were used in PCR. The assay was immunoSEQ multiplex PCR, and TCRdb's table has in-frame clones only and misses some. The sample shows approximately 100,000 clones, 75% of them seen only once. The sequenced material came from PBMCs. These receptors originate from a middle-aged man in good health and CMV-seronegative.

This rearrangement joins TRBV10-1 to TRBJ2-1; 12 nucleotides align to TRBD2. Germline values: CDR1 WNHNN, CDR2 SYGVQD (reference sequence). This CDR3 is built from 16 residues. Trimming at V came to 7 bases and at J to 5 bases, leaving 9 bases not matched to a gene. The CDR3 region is CASTLRTSGTHNEQFF. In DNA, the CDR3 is TGCGCCAGCACCCTGAGGACTAGCGGGACCCACAATGAGCAGTTCTTC.

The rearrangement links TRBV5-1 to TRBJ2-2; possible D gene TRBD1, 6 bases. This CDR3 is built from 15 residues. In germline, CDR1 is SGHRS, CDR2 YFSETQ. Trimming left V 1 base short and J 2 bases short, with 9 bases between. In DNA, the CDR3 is TGCGCCAGCAGCTTGACAGGGATAAACACCGGGGAGCTGTTTTTT. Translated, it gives CASSLTGINTGELFF.

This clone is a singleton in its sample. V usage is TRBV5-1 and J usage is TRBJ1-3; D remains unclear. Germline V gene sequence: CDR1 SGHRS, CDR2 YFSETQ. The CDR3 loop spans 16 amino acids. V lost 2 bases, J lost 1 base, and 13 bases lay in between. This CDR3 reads CASSFTGSGSGNTIYF. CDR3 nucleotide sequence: TGCGCCAGCAGCTTCACGGGAAGTGGTTCTGGAAACACCATATATTTT. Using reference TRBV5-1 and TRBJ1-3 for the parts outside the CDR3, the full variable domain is KAGVTQTPRYLIKTRGQQVTLSCSPISGHRSVSWYQQTPGQGLQFLFEYFSETQRNKGNFPGRFSGRQFSNSRSEMNVSTLELGDSALYLCASSFTGSGSGNTIYFGEGSWLTVV.

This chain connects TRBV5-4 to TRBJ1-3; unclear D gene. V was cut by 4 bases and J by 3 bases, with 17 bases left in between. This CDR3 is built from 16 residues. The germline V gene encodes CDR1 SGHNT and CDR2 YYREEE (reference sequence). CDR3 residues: CASSASGMSIGNTIYF. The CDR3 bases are TGTGCCAGCAGCGCCTCCGGGATGTCTATTGGAAACACCATATATTTT.

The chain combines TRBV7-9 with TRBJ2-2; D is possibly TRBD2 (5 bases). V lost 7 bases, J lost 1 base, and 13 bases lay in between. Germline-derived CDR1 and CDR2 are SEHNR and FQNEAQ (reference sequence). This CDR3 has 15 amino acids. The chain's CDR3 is CASIPGTKNTGELFF. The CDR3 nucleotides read TGTGCCAGCATCCCGGGAACAAAGAACACCGGGGAGCTGTTTTTT.

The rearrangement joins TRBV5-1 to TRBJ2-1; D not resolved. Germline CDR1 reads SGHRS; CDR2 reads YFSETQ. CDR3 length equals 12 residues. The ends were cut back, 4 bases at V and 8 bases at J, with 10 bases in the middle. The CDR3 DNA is TGCGCCAGCAGCCCTAGAACCCATGAGCAGTTCTTC. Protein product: CASSPRTHEQFF.

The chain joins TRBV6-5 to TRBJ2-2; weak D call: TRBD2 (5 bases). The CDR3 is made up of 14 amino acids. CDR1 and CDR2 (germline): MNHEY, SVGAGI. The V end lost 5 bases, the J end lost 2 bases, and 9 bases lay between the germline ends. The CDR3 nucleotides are TGTGCCAGCAGTCCCGGGATCAACACCGGGGAGCTGTTTTTT. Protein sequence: CASSPGINTGELFF.

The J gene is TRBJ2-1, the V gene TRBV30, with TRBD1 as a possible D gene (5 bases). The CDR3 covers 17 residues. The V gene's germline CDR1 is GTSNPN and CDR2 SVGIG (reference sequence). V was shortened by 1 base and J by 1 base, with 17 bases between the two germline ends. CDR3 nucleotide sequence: TGTGCCTGGAGTGCGACAGCAGACCCCAGGTCCTACAATGAGCAGTTCTTC. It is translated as CAWSATADPRSYNEQFF.

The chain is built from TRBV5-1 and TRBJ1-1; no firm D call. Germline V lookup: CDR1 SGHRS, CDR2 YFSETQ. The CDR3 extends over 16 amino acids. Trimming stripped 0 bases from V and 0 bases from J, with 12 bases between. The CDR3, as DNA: TGCGCCAGCAGCTTGGCCCCCTCGGCGGTGAACACTGAAGCTTTCTTT. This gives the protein CASSLAPSAVNTEAFF.

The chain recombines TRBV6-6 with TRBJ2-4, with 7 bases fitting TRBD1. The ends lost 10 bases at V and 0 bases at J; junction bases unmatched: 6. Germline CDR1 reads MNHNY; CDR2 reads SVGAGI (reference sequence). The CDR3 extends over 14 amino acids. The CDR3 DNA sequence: TGTGCCACCAGGGACAGTCTAGCCAAAAACATTCAGTACTTC. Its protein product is CATRDSLAKNIQYF.

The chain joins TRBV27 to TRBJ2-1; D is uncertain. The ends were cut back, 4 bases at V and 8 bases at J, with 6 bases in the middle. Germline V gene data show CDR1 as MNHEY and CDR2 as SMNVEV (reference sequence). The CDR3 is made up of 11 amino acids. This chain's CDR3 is CASSSLDEQFF. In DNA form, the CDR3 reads TGTGCCAGCAGTTCCCTCGATGAGCAGTTCTTC.

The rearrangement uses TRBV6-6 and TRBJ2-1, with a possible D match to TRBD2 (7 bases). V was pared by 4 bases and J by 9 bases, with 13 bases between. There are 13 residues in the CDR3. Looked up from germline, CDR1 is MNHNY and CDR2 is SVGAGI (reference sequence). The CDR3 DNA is TGTGCCAGCAGTTTTCTAGGGGGGGGTGAGCAGTTCTTC. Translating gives CASSFLGGGEQFF.

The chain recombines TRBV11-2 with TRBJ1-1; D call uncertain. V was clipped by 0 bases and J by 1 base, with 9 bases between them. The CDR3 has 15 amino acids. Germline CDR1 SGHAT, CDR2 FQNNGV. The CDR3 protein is CASSLDPGSNTEAFF. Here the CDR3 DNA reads TGTGCCAGCAGCTTAGATCCGGGTTCGAACACTGAAGCTTTCTTT.

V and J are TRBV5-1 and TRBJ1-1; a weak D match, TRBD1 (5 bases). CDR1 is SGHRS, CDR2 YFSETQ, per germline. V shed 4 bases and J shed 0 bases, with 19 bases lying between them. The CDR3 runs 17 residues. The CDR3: CASSPVRGTGMNTEAFF. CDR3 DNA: TGCGCCAGCAGCCCGGTAAGAGGGACTGGGATGAACACTGAAGCTTTCTTT.

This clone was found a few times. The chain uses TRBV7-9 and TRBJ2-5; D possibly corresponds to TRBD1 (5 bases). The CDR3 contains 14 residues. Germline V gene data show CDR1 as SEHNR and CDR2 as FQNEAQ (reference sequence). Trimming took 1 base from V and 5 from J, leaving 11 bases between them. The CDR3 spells CASSLVQGSETQYF. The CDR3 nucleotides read TGTGCCAGCAGCTTAGTTCAGGGTAGTGAGACCCAGTACTTC.

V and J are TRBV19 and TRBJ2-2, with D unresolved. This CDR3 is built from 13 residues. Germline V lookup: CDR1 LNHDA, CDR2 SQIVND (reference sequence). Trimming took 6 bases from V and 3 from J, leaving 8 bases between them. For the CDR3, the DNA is TGTGCCAGTAGCGAGACATACACCGGGGAGCTGTTTTTT. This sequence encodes CASSETYTGELFF.

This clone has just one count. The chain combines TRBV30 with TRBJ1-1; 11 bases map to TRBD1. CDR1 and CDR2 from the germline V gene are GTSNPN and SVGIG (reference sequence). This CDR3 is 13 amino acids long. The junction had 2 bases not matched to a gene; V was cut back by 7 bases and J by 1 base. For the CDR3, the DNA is TGTGCCTCAGGGACAGGGGGGAACACTGAAGCTTTCTTT. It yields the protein CASGTGGNTEAFF.

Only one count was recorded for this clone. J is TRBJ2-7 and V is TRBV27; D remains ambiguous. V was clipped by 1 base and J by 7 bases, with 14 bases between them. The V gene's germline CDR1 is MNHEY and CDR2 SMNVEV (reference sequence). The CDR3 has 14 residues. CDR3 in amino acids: CASSLFRSSSEQYF. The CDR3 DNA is TGTGCCAGCAGTTTATTCAGGTCCTCCTCGGAGCAGTACTTC.

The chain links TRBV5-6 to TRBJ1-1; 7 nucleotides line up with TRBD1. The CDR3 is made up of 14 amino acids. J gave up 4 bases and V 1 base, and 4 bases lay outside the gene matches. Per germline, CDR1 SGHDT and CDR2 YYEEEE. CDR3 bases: TGTGCCAGCAGCTTGTTCCAGGGGGGCACTGAAGCTTTCTTT. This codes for CASSLFQGGTEAFF.

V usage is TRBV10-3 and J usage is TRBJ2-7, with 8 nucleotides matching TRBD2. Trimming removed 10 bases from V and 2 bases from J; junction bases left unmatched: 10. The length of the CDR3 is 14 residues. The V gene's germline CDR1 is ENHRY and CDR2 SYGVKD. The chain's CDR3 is CASGLAEGAYEQYF. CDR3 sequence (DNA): TGTGCCAGTGGACTAGCTGAGGGGGCCTACGAGCAGTACTTC.

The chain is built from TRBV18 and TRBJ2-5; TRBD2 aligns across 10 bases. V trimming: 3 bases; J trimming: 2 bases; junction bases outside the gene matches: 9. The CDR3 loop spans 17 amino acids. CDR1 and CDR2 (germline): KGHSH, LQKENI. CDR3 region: CASSPFGTSVTQETQYF. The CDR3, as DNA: TGTGCCAGCTCACCCTTCGGGACTAGCGTGACGCAAGAGACCCAGTACTTC.

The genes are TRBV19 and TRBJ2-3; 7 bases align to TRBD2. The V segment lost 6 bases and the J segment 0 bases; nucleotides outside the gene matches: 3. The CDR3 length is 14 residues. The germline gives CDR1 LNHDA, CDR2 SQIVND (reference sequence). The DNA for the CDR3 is TGTGCCAGTAGGGCAGCGGGAAGCACAGATACGCAGTATTTT. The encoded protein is CASRAAGSTDTQYF.

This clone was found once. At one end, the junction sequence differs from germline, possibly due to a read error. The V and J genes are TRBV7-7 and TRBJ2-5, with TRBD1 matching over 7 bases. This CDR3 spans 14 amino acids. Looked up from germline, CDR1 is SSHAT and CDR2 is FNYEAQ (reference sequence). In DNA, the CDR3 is TGTGCTAGCAGCCAAGGGGGCTTGAGAGAGACCCAGTACTTC. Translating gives CASSQGGLRETQYF.

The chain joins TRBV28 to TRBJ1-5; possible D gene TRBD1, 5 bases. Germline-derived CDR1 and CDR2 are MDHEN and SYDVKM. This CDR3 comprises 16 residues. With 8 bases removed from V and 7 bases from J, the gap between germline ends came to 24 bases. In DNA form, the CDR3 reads TGTGCCAGCGCCGAAGTGGGTCCCTTCCAGGGCCAGCCCCAGCATTTT. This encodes CASAEVGPFQGQPQHF.

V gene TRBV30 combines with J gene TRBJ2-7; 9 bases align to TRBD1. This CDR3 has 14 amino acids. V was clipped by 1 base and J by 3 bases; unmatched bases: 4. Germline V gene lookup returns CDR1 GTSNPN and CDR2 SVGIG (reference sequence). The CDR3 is CAWSAGQGFYEQYF. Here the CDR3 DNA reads TGTGCCTGGAGTGCGGGACAGGGTTTCTACGAGCAGTACTTC. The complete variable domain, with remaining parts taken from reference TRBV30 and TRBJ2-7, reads SQTIHQWPATLVQPVGSPLSLECTVEGTSNPNLYWYRQAAGRGLQLLFYSVGIGQISSEVPQNLSASRPQDRQFILSSKKLLLSDSGFYLCAWSAGQGFYEQYFGPGTRLTVT.

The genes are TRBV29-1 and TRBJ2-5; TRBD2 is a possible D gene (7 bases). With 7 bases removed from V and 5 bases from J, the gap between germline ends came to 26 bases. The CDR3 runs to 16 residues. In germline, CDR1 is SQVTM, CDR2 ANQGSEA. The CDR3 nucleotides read TGCAGCGCCGGAGTAGGGGGGAACGCCGGGGGGGAGACCCAGTACTTC. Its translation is CSAGVGGNAGGETQYF.

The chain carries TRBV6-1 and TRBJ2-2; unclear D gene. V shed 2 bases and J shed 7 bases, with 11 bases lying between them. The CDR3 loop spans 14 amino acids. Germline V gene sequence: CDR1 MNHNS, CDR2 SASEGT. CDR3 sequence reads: CASSERGVVGELFF. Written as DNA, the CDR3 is TGTGCCAGCAGTGAACGTGGTGTAGTCGGGGAGCTGTTTTTT.

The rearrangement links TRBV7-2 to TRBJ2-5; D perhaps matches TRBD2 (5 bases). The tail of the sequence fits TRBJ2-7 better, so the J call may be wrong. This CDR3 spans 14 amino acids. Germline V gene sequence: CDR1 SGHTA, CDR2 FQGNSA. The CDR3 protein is CASSFTSGNNEQYF. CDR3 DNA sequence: TGTGCCAGCAGCTTTACTTCCGGGAACAACGAGCAGTACTTC.